In its sample, the clone carrying this TCR beta chain was seen many times. This sample is part of a study of T-cell reconstitution after alpha-beta-depleted transplantation in children. The CDR3 has 16 residues. Trimming removed 2 bases at V and 0 bases at J, with 15 bases between. CDR1 and CDR2 from the germline V gene are DFQATT and SNEGSKA (reference sequence). A library of TCRbeta sequences, prepared with unique molecular identifiers, was generated. MiXCR, applied by TCRdb to the PCR reads, yields one record per CDR3 protein. The sample lists about 610,000 distinct CDR3 sequences; roughly 10% were seen once.

The chain employs TRBV20-1 and TRBJ2-3; D uncertain. This receptor was taken from a human donor who donated a stem cell graft to a child with acute myeloid leukemia. The specimen was PBMCs from the stem cell graft donor, collected from the stem cell graft. The CDR3 DNA is TGCAGTGCTAGATCCTGGCTGGTTCCAAGCACAGATACGCAGTATTTT. Protein: CSARSWLVPSTDTQYF.